Given below is one TCR beta chain in context. V dropped 6 bases and J dropped 1; count of bases not matched to a gene: 1. Germline V gives CDR1 MNHEY, CDR2 SMNVEV (reference sequence). The CDR3 consists of 13 residues. Regions amplified from RNA transcripts were the TCR beta CDR3 regions. TCR CDR3 underwent first-round RT-PCR with the HTBI primer set. TCRdb re-called the multiplex PCR reads through MiXCR, storing one row per CDR3 protein. The sample gives around 340,000 distinct CDR3 sequences, 16% of which show up once; around 34% is in the top ten. The data were obtained in a study of T cells in Graves' hyperthyroidism and ophthalmopathy. PBMCs came from 10 ml fresh peripheral blood.

The J gene is TRBJ2-3, the V gene TRBV27; 7 positions match TRBD2. Sample: blood. This TCR was sampled from a man between 25 and 39 years old with Graves' hyperthyroidism. The CDR3: CASRSGGTDTQYF. DNA for the CDR3: TGTGCCAGCAGAAGCGGGGGCACAGATACGCAGTATTTT.